This TCR beta chain was captured in a study of beta chain features in type 1 diabetes. Background on the study: Examination of sorted cells across all samples involved around 110 million cells.

The authors sorted CD4+ naive, central memory, regulatory and stem cell-like memory cells via CD45RO/CCR7/CD25/CD127/CD95/CD27. The isolated RNA, all of it, was reverse transcribed, so expressed TCRB transcripts were what got sequenced. Measured with immunoSEQ multiplex PCR; TCRdb has only the in-frame clones, and not every one. The profile shows about 40,000 clones, about half of them singletons. V gave up 6 bases and J gave up 3 bases, with 11 bases separating them. CDR3 length: 13 residues. Germline V gives CDR1 MNHNY, CDR2 SVGAGI (reference sequence). The receptor comes from a young woman in good health. The chain employs TRBV6-6 and TRBJ1-1; tentatively, D is TRBD1 (6 bases). Material: stem cell memory CD4+ T cells from blood. CDR3 nucleotides: TGTGCCAGCAGAGACGGACAGTACACTGAAGCTTTCTTT. It codes for CASRDGQYTEAFF.